The T cell receptor beta chain under discussion was sequenced for a study of T cell repertoires in cytomegalovirus infection. Across the whole study: As its CMV epitopes, the study selected recently identified HLA-C-restricted and well-studied HLA-B-restricted targets. CMV infection plus the matching HLA type was flagged by public TCR beta signatures. Study conclusions and caveats: Clonotype analysis showed dominance of the ex vivo response by HLA-C-restricted CMV-specific TCR beta clonotypes. Individuals carrying CMV plus the relevant HLA were identified by cumulative frequency of public TCR beta families.

Germline V gives CDR1 MNHNS, CDR2 SASEGT. Trimming stripped 8 bases from V and 8 bases from J, with 13 bases between. This CDR3 comprises 12 residues. From the reads, TCRdb called clonotypes with MiXCR, one entry per CDR3 protein. The table has approximately 910,000 distinct CDR3 sequences, approximately 32% seen once; the top ten hold roughly 13%. As regards this clonotype: Its target is unknown.

This TCR came from a human donor in good health (CMV status not recorded). Some clones in this sample may be carry-over from other donors' samples. This chain joins TRBV6-1 and TRBJ2-1; D might be TRBD1 (5 bases). Material: cultured CD8+ T cells from PBMCs, obtained from culture after CMV antigen stimulation. CDR3 bases: TGTGCCAGCCACGGAAGGGGATATGAGCAGTTCTTC. Amino acid sequence: CASHGRGYEQFF.